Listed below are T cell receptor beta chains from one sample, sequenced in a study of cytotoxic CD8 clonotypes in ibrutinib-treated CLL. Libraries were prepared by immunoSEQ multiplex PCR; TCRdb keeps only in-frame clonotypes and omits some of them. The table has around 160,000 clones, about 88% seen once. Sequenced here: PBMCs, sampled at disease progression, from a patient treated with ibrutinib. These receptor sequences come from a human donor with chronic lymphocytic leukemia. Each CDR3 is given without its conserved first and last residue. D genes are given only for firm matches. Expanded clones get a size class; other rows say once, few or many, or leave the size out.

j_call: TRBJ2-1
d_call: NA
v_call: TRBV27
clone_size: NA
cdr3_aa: ASSLIGVSYNEQF

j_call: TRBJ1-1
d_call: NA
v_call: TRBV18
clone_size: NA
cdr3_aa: ASSQQESNTEAF

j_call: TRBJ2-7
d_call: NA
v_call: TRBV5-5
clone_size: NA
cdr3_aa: ASSLDTVSYEQY

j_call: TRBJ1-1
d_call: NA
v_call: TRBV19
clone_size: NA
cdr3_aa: ASSATQGTEAF

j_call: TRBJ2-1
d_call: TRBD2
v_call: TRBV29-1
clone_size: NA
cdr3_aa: SVEGQIRTSGSQF

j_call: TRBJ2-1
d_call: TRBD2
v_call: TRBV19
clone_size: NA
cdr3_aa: ARDQSLLSGLAGDLYNEQF

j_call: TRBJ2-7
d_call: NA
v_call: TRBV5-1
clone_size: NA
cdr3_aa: ASSPPASSLSYEQY

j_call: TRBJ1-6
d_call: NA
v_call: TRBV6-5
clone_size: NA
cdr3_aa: ASRVDFTANSPLH

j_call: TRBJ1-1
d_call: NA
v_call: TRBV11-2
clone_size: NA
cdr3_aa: ASSLATAGGTEAF

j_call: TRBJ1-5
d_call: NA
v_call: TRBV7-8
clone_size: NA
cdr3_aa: ASSLEGLYSNQPQH

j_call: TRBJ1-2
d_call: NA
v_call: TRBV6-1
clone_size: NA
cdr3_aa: ASDAETEGYT

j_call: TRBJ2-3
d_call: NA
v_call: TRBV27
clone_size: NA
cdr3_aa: ASSPRTDTQY

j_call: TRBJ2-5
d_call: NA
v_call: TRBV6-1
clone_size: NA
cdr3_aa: ASSETRDPEETQY

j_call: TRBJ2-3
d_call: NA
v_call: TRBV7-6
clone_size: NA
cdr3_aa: ASSPPGPRDENTQY

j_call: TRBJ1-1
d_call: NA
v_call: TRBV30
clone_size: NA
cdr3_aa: AWRRDGNTEAF

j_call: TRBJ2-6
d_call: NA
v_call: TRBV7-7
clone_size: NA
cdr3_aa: ASSLFSGFSGANVLT

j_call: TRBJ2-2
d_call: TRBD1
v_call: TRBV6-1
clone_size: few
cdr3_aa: ASSAGQGPTGELF

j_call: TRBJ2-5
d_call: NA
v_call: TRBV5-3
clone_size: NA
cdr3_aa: ARSSQLAETQY

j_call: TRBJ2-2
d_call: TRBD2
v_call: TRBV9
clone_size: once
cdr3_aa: ASSVVPSGSINTGELF

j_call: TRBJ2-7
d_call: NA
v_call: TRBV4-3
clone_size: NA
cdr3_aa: ASSQDESYEQY

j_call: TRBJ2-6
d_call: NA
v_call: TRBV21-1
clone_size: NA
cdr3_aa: ASRRPSGRKQPSGANVLT

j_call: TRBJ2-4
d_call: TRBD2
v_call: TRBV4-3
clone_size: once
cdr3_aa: ASSQDRGGINKNIQY

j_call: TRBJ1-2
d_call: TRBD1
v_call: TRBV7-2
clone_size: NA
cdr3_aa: ASRARDSFNYGYT

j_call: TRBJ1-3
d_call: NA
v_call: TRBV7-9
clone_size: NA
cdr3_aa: ASSPWGSTGNTIY

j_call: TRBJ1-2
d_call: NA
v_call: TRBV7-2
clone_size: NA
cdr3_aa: ASSPTMQGYT

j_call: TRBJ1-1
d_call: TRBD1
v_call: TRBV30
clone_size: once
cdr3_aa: AWNRAGGKTEAF

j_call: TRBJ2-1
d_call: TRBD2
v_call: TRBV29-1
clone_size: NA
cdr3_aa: SAVGGGTSGYNEQF

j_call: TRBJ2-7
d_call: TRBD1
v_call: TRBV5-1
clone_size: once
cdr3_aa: ASSLDRGRPYEQY

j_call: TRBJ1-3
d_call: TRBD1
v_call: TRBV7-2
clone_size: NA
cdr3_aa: ASSPPTGGAGNTIY

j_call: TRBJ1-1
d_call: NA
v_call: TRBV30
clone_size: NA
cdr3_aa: AWSPGKLDTEAF

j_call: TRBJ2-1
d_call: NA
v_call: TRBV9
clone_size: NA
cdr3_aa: ASSGSGPTSSYNEQF

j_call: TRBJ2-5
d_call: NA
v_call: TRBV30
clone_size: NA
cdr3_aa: AWSVGYQETQY

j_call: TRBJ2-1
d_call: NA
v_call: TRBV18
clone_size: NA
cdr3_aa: ASSPGGGPAGEQF

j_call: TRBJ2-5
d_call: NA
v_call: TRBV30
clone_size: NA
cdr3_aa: AWSVQGSVRTQY

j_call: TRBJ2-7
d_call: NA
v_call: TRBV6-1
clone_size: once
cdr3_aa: ASSEGPYYEQY

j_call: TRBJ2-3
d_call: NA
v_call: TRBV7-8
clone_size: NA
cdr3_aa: ASSPKDGGGTSTDTQY

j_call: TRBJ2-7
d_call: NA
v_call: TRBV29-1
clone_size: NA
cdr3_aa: SVKRQGDSYEQY

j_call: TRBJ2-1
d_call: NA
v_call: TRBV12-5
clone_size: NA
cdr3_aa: ASGTDSPVNEQF

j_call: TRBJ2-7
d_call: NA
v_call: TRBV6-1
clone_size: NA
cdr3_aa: AVITPTYEQY

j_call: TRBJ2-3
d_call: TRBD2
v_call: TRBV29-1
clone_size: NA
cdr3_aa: SVEYQVAGGPFRTDTQY

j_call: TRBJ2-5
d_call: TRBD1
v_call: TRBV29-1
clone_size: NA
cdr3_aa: SVDPGTAFQETQY

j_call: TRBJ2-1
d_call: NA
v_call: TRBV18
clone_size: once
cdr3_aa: ASSPQYNEQF

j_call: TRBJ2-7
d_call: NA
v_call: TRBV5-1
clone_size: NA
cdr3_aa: ASSFGYEQY

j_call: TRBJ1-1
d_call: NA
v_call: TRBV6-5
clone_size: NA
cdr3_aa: ASRQADSRHTEAF

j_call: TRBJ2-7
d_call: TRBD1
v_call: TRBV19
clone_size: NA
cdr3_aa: ASSMGQGAYEQY

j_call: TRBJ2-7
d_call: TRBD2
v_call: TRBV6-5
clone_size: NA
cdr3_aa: ASSYSSGRPYEQY

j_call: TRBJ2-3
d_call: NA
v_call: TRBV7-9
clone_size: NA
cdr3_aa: ASSRPAADTQY